The 3 T cell receptor beta chains below were found in one sample sequenced in a study of identical twins. Using its own MiXCR run on the 5' RACE reads, TCRdb lists one record per CDR3 protein. This sample carries some 570,000 distinct CDR3 sequences, about a fifth of them seen once, and the ten largest clones take more than 0.4%. This same sample was also part of a study on yellow fever vaccine responses in identical twins.

Material for sequencing was CD4+ T cells sorted from blood. Source of these receptors: a woman younger than 35 in good health.

V gene TRBV29-1 combines with J gene TRBJ2-7, with a tentative D call TRBD2 (5 bases). The CDR3 runs to 11 residues. The germline V gene encodes CDR1 SQVTM and CDR2 ANQGSEA. V was trimmed by 4 bases and J by 3 bases, leaving 7 bases between them. In DNA, the CDR3 is TGCAGCGTTGTTCGGGGCTACGAGCAGTACTTC. As protein: CSVVRGYEQYF.

V is TRBV5-1 and J is TRBJ2-6; 10 bases line up with TRBD1. The CDR3 has 17 amino acids. Germline CDR1 and CDR2: SGHRS and YFSETQ. V lost 5 bases, J lost 0 bases, and 5 bases stayed unmatched. The CDR3 here is CASRAGQGNSGANVLTF. The CDR3 DNA follows: TGCGCCAGCAGAGCGGGACAGGGGAACTCTGGGGCCAACGTCCTGACTTTC.

The chain employs TRBV6-1 and TRBJ1-2, with 7 bases matching TRBD1. Germline CDR1 is MNHNS and CDR2 is SASEGT. The CDR3 totals 13 residues. V gave up 6 bases and J gave up 5 bases; unmatched junction bases: 6. The CDR3, as DNA: TGTGCCAGCAGAATAGGGACAGCTTATGGCTACACCTTC. This codes for CASRIGTAYGYTF.